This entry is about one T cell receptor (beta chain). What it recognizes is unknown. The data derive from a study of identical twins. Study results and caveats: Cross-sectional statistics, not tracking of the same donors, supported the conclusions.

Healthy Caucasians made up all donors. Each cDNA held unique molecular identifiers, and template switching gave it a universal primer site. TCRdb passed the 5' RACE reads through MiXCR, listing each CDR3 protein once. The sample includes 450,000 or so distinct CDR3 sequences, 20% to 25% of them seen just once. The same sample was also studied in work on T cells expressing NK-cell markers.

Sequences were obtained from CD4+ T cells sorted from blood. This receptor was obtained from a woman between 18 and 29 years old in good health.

Here the CDR3 DNA reads TGTGCCAGCAGTCTGGACGACCCCTCCTACAATGAGCAGTTCTTC. Its protein is CASSLDDPSYNEQFF. The chain couples TRBV27 to TRBJ2-1, with unresolved D. The ends were cut back, 5 bases at V and 0 bases at J, with 11 bases in the middle. This CDR3 region has 15 residues. Germline CDR1 reads MNHEY; CDR2 reads SMNVEV (reference sequence).